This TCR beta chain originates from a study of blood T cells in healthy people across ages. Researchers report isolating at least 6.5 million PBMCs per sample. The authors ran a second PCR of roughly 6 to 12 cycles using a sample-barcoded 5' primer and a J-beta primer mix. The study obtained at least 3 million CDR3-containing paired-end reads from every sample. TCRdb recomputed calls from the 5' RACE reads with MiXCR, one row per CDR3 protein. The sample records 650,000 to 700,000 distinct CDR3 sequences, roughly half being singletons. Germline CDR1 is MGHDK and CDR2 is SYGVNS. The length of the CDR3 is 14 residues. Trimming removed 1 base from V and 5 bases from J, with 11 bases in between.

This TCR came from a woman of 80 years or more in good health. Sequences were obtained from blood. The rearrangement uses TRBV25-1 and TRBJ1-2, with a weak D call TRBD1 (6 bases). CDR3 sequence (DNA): TGTGCCAGCAGTGAATTCGGACAGATTTATGGCTACACCTTC. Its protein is CASSEFGQIYGYTF.